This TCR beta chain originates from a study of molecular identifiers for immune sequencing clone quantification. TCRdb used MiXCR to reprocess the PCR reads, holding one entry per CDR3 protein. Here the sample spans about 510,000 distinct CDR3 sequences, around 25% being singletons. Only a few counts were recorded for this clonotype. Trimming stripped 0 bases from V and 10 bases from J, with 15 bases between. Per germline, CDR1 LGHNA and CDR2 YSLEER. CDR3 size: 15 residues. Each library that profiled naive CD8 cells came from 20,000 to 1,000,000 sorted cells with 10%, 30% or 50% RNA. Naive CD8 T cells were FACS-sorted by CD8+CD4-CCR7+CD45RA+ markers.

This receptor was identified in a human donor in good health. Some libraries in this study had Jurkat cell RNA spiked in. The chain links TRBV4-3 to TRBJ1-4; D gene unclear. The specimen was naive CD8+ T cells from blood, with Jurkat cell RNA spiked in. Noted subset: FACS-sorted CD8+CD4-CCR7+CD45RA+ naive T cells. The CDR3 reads CASSQERPGLGKLFF. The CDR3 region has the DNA TGCGCCAGCAGCCAAGAAAGGCCGGGCCTTGGAAAACTGTTTTTT.